This T cell receptor beta chain is drawn from a study of cytomegalovirus exposure and HLA in healthy donors. Study-wide points: Owing to their indistinguishability, certain V segments, notably TRBV6-2 and TRBV6-3, were excluded.

PCR was performed using 60 Vbeta and 13 Jbeta primers. Data came from immunoSEQ multiplex PCR; TCRdb stores just in-frame clones and leaves some out. The table has 150,000 to 200,000 clones, around 80% seen once; the top ten hold about 1.9%. Donors had nominal health at sampling but likely had unrecorded immune exposures. For this clone: Its antigen is unknown.

The V gene lost 2 bases and the J gene lost 3 bases, with 2 bases spanning the gap. CDR1 and CDR2 from the germline V gene are SEHNR and FQNEAQ (reference sequence). The CDR3 length is 12 residues. Sequenced material: PBMCs. This chain links TRBV7-9 with TRBJ1-3; D is ambiguous. This TCR was sampled from a man aged 25-45 years in good health and CMV-seronegative. This CDR3 is CASSLYGNTIYF. The CDR3 DNA reads TGTGCCAGCAGCTTATATGGAAACACCATATATTTT.